The rows below give T cell receptor beta chains drawn from one sample of a study of long-term antiretroviral therapy in people with HIV. Only in-frame clones appear in the TCRdb table, and some are missing; sequencing was by immunoSEQ multiplex PCR. The sample lists roughly 17,000 clones, approximately 95% occurring once. This specimen consisted of unsorted PBMCs, obtained roughly 10 years after starting antiretroviral therapy. These receptors were obtained from a man aged 30-40 years with HIV. Both conserved end residues are part of each CDR3. Each record gives: D gene, J gene, V gene, clone size, CDR3 protein, CDR3 DNA. The D gene is left open where the match is weak. Clone size, where shown, is once, few, many, or a class for clones that have expanded.

>.|TRBJ2-3|TRBV28|.
CASTGGGIFSTDTQYF
TGTGCCAGCACAGGAGGGGGGATATTTAGCACAGATACGCAGTATTTT
>.|TRBJ2-5|TRBV28|once
CASSSTRTLSQYF
TGTGCCAGCAGTTCAACCCGGACTCTCTCCCAGTACTTC
>TRBD2|TRBJ2-1|TRBV5-1|once
CASSQRGSSSYNEQFF
TGCGCCAGCAGTCAGCGGGGGAGCTCATCCTACAATGAGCAGTTCTTC
>.|TRBJ2-3|TRBV7-8|.
CASSLVAGRSTDTQYF
TGTGCCAGCAGCTTAGTGGCGGGAAGGAGCACAGATACGCAGTATTTT
>TRBD2|TRBJ2-5|TRBV7-3|.
CASSPAGGLPQETQYF
TGTGCCAGCAGCCCAGCGGGGGGCCTCCCACAAGAGACCCAGTACTTC
>.|TRBJ2-1|TRBV19|.
CATSRAYNEQFF
TGTGCCACCTCCCGGGCCTACAATGAGCAGTTCTTC
>TRBD2|TRBJ2-5|TRBV28|.
CASSRLAGEETQYF
TGTGCCAGCAGTAGACTAGCGGGGGAGGAGACCCAGTACTTC
>.|TRBJ1-1|TRBV5-1|.
CASSPPYRGSLNTEAFF
TGCGCCAGCAGCCCTCCCTACCGGGGCAGCTTGAACACTGAAGCTTTCTTT
>.|TRBJ1-1|TRBV19|.
CASKLKGQTNTEAFF
TGTGCCAGTAAACTCAAGGGACAAACGAACACTGAAGCTTTCTTT
>TRBD1|TRBJ1-4|TRBV10-3|.
CAISTGVELFF
TGTGCCATCAGCACAGGGGTGGAACTGTTTTTT
>TRBD1|TRBJ2-2|TRBV11-2|.
CASSHRTGRNTGELFF
TGTGCCAGCAGCCACCGGACAGGGCGGAACACCGGGGAGCTGTTTTTT
>.|TRBJ1-2|TRBV11-1|.
CASSQQTDYYGYTF
TGTGCCAGCAGCCAACAGACAGACTACTATGGCTACACCTTC
>.|TRBJ1-4|TRBV7-8|.
CASTLTRGTRGRWEKLFF
TGTGCCAGCACCCTAACGAGGGGGACCAGGGGAAGGTGGGAAAAACTGTTTTTT
>.|TRBJ2-1|TRBV9|once
CASSLGGGAYNEQFF
TGTGCCAGCAGCCTAGGGGGGGGAGCCTACAATGAGCAGTTCTTC
>.|TRBJ2-7|TRBV2|.
CASSVGFLGTYEQYF
TGTGCCAGCAGTGTTGGGTTTTTGGGAACCTACGAGCAGTACTTC
>.|TRBJ1-1|TRBV5-4|.
CASSLEQWTEAFF
TGTGCCAGCAGCTTGGAACAGTGGACTGAAGCTTTCTTT
>.|TRBJ2-5|TRBV5-1|.
CASRAGVDAETQYF
TGCGCCAGCAGGGCCGGGGTCGATGCGGAGACCCAGTACTTC
>.|TRBJ1-4|TRBV6-5|.
CASSYFHSDEKLFF
TGTGCCAGCAGTTACTTCCACTCGGATGAAAAACTGTTTTTT
>.|TRBJ2-1|TRBV12-5|.
CASGPDSSGDNEQFF
TGTGCTAGTGGTCCCGACTCCAGTGGGGACAATGAGCAGTTCTTC
>.|TRBJ2-3|TRBV7-3|.
CASSWTYTDTQYF
TGTGCCAGCAGCTGGACCTACACAGATACGCAGTATTTT
>.|TRBJ2-3|TRBV5-4|.
CASSLPSAETQYF
TGTGCCAGCAGCTTGCCCAGTGCGGAGACGCAGTATTTT
>TRBD2|TRBJ2-3|TRBV7-9|.
CASSLSLAGGRTDTQYF
TGTGCCAGCAGCTTGAGCCTAGCGGGGGGGCGCACAGATACGCAGTATTTT
>.|TRBJ1-4|TRBV5-6|once
CASSLRVVEKLFF
TGTGCCAGCAGCTTGAGGGTTGTGGAAAAACTGTTTTTT
>.|TRBJ1-6|TRBV9|.
CASSAMGGGIGSPLHF
TGTGCCAGCAGCGCCATGGGGGGAGGGATAGGTTCACCCCTCCACTTT
>TRBD1|TRBJ1-1|TRBV10-2|.
CASSVPDREYGAFF
TGCGCCAGCAGTGTTCCAGACAGGGAGTACGGAGCTTTCTTT
>.|TRBJ1-1|TRBV28|.
CASSLRPGRLMNTEAFF
TGTGCCAGCAGTTTACGTCCGGGACGGTTAATGAACACTGAAGCTTTCTTT
>TRBD1|TRBJ1-1|TRBV11-2|.
CASSYSNRQGSFF
TGTGCCAGCAGCTACTCAAACCGACAGGGATCTTTCTTT
>.|TRBJ1-2|TRBV5-1|once
CASSWSALGETYGYTF
TGCGCCAGCAGCTGGTCGGCTCTGGGGGAGACCTATGGCTACACCTTC
>.|TRBJ1-4|TRBV5-6|.
CASSSQRGAREKLFF
TGTGCCAGCAGCTCCCAACGGGGGGCGCGAGAAAAACTGTTTTTT
>.|TRBJ2-5|TRBV5-1|.
CASSFQAPQETQYF
TGCGCCAGCAGCTTCCAGGCACCCCAAGAGACCCAGTACTTC
>.|TRBJ1-2|TRBV19|once
CASRGGKIDYGYTF
TGTGCCAGTAGGGGGGGCAAAATCGACTATGGCTACACCTTC
>.|TRBJ1-1|TRBV4-1|.
CASSQAIQLNTEAFF
TGCGCCAGCAGCCAAGCTATCCAACTGAACACTGAAGCTTTCTTT
>.|TRBJ1-1|TRBV5-6|.
CASSLVGQRDTEAFF
TGTGCCAGCAGCTTGGTGGGTCAGAGGGACACTGAAGCTTTCTTT
>.|TRBJ1-5|TRBV7-3|.
CASSPEAPRADQPQHF
TGTGCCAGCAGCCCAGAAGCTCCTCGAGCAGATCAGCCCCAGCATTTT
>.|TRBJ1-3|TRBV28|.
CASSGGADGNTIYF
TGTGCCAGCAGTGGGGGCGCGGATGGAAACACCATATATTTT
>.|TRBJ2-1|TRBV6-1|.
CASSESPGYEQFF
TGTGCCAGCAGTGAATCGCCAGGGTATGAGCAGTTCTTC
>TRBD1|TRBJ2-5|TRBV5-8|.
CASSLQGALETQYF
TGTGCCAGCAGCTTACAGGGGGCGCTTGAGACCCAGTACTTC
>TRBD2|TRBJ2-5|TRBV5-1|.
CASSRIAGQETQYF
TGCGCCAGCAGCCGCATAGCGGGGCAAGAGACCCAGTACTTC
>TRBD1|TRBJ2-5|TRBV18|.
CASSPNRGKETQYF
TGTGCCAGCTCACCCAACAGGGGGAAAGAGACCCAGTACTTC
>.|TRBJ1-4|TRBV9|.
CASSGPRGEKLFF
TGTGCCAGCAGTGGACCGCGGGGTGAAAAACTGTTTTTT
>TRBD2|TRBJ2-2|TRBV11-2|.
CASSLLAGGLNTGELFF
TGTGCCAGCAGCTTATTGGCCGGGGGGTTGAACACCGGGGAGCTGTTTTTT
>.|TRBJ1-3|TRBV7-8|.
CASSLALSGNTIYF
TGTGCCAGCAGCTTAGCGCTCAGTGGAAACACCATATATTTT
>TRBD1|TRBJ1-2|TRBV5-6|.
CASSFDQGARVYGYTF
TGTGCCAGCAGCTTCGACCAGGGGGCGCGAGTCTATGGCTACACCTTC
>.|TRBJ2-5|TRBV4-1|.
CASSQEPRKFRETQYF
TGCGCCAGCAGCCAAGAGCCCAGGAAGTTCAGAGAGACCCAGTACTTC
>TRBD2|TRBJ2-7|TRBV4-1|.
CASSQGLAGSYEQYF
TGCGCCAGCAGCCAAGGTCTAGCGGGGTCTTACGAGCAGTACTTC
>.|TRBJ1-5|TRBV6-1|.
CASSEGGEVSPQHF
TGTGCCAGCAGTGAAGGGGGAGAGGTGAGTCCCCAGCATTTT
>.|TRBJ1-2|TRBV9|.
CASSLVTRGYTF
TGTGCCAGCAGCCTTGTGACTAGGGGCTACACCTTC
>.|TRBJ1-1|TRBV7-2|.
CASSLRAGKAFF
TGTGCCAGCAGCTTAAGGGCGGGGAAAGCTTTCTTT
>TRBD2|TRBJ2-5|TRBV28|.
CASSSPLPESSGPQETQYF
TGTGCCAGCAGTTCCCCTCTACCCGAGAGTAGCGGGCCCCAAGAGACCCAGTACTTC
>TRBD2|TRBJ2-1|TRBV11-2|once
CASSLVSGVSYNEQFF
TGTGCCAGCAGCTTAGTGAGCGGGGTTTCCTACAATGAGCAGTTCTTC
>.|TRBJ2-5|TRBV2|.
CASSEGVNQETQYF
TGTGCCAGCAGTGAGGGGGTAAACCAAGAGACCCAGTACTTC
>.|TRBJ1-1|TRBV5-1|.
CASREARNTEAFF
TGCGCCAGCAGGGAGGCGAGGAACACTGAAGCTTTCTTT
>.|TRBJ1-3|TRBV4-2|.
CASSQLDSDGNTIYF
TGTGCCAGCAGCCAGTTAGACAGTGATGGAAACACCATATATTTT